The clone carrying this T cell receptor beta chain was detected only a few times. No antigen is known for it. Sequencing targeted expressed TCRB transcripts, as all isolated RNA had been reverse transcribed. The average read count of naive, central memory and regulatory T cell samples was approximately 3.5 million. Measured with immunoSEQ multiplex PCR; TCRdb has only the in-frame clones, and not every one. The sample consists of roughly 150,000 clones, approximately 8.1% of them appearing once. Each sorted fraction was over 95% pure. This entry comes from a study of beta chain features in type 1 diabetes. Study conclusions and caveats: A moderate, significant TCRB CDR3 shortening appeared in type 1 diabetes across four CD4+ subsets. Among patients, naive, central memory and Treg TCRB repertoires appeared more similar than among healthy donors. Shorter templates might be favored by PCR, equally in patients and controls.

Trimming shortened V by 3 bases and J by 12 bases, and 18 bases separated the two germline ends. Germline V gene data show CDR1 as LGHNA and CDR2 as YSLEER. This CDR3 is 13 amino acids long. Sequenced: central memory CD4+ T cells from blood. The receptor comes from a man aged 18 to 29 with type 1 diabetes. This chain uses TRBV4-3 with TRBJ2-7; the D gene is possibly TRBD2 (6 bases). As DNA, the CDR3 is TGCGCCAGCAGCCATACAGAAGCGGTGGGAGGGTACTTC. It translates to CASSHTEAVGGYF.